The 18 T cell receptor beta chains below all came from one sample that was sequenced in a study of siplizumab effects on memory and regulatory T cells. Only in-frame clones appear in the TCRdb table, and some are missing; sequencing was by immunoSEQ multiplex PCR. The sample consists of roughly 60,000 clones, about 96% of them appearing once. The specimen was naive CD8+ T cells sorted from blood. The source of these receptors is a human donor in good health.

V and J are TRBV11-3 and TRBJ2-2, with a possible D match to TRBD2 (7 bases). Trimming took off 0 bases at V and 5 bases at J, with 19 bases between the two ends. Germline V gene data show CDR1 as SGHNT and CDR2 as YENEEA. This CDR3 is built from 18 residues. This chain's CDR3 is CASSLEGPGGPGTGELFF. The DNA for the CDR3 is TGTGCCAGCAGCTTAGAGGGCCCGGGGGGCCCTGGGACCGGGGAGCTGTTTTTT.

The chain couples TRBV9 to TRBJ2-5; 7 nucleotides align to TRBD1. This CDR3 contains 14 residues. CDR1 is SGDLS, CDR2 YYNGEE, per germline. The junction had 0 bases not matched to a gene; V was cut back by 0 bases and J by 1 base. The chain's CDR3 is CASSVGTGQETQYF. The CDR3 DNA reads TGTGCCAGCAGCGTAGGGACAGGCCAAGAGACCCAGTACTTC.

V usage is TRBV5-5 and J usage is TRBJ2-5; possible D gene TRBD2, 5 bases. The germline gives CDR1 SGHKS, CDR2 YYEKEE (reference sequence). V shed 0 bases and J shed 4 bases, with 13 bases lying between them. The CDR3 sequence is 15 residues long. CDR3 bases: TGTGCCAGCAGCTTGGGTTCTCCAGGAGGAGAGACCCAGTACTTC. Protein sequence: CASSLGSPGGETQYF.

The rearrangement joins TRBV10-1 to TRBJ2-7, with D perhaps given as TRBD1 or TRBD2 (5 bases each). Germline loops: CDR1 WNHNN, CDR2 SYGVQD (reference sequence). V was trimmed by 4 bases and J by 2 bases, leaving 6 bases between them. This CDR3 region has 12 residues. For the CDR3, the DNA is TGCGCCAGCAGTGCGGGGCCCTACGAGCAGTACTTC. Protein sequence: CASSAGPYEQYF.

The V call is TRBV29-1, the J call TRBJ2-7; D possibly matches TRBD1 or TRBD2 (5 bases each). The germline V and J ends were trimmed by 7 bases and 8 bases, with 18 bases remaining between them. The germline CDR1 and CDR2 sequences are SQVTM and ANQGSEA. The length of the CDR3 is 12 residues. CDR3 region: CSASGTAGKQYF. The CDR3 DNA reads TGCAGCGCCTCGGGGACGGCCGGGAAGCAGTACTTC.

This clone has just one count. The chain joins TRBV7-8 to TRBJ1-1; TRBD1 is a possible D gene (5 bases). V lost 3 bases to trimming and J lost 0 bases, with 8 bases between them. The CDR3 totals 14 residues. Germline CDR1 SGHVS, CDR2 FQNEAQ. CDR3 DNA: TGTGCCAGCAGCTTGACAGCATTGAACACTGAAGCTTTCTTT. Encoded protein: CASSLTALNTEAFF.

This clone was detected only a few times. The V gene is TRBV2, the J gene TRBJ1-1; TRBD1 might be the D (5 bases). The V and J ends lost 3 bases and 0 bases respectively, with 8 bases between them. The CDR3 contains 14 residues. Germline assignment: CDR1 SNHLY and CDR2 FYNNEI. The CDR3 is CASSEWGMNTEAFF. The DNA of the CDR3 is TGTGCCAGCAGTGAGTGGGGGATGAACACTGAAGCTTTCTTT.

The genes are TRBV27 and TRBJ2-7; D ambiguous. Germline V CDR1 and CDR2: MNHEY, SMNVEV (reference sequence). This CDR3 is 12 amino acids long. V lost 8 bases and J lost 1, with 9 bases in between. The CDR3 here is CASSGESYEQYF. CDR3 DNA sequence: TGTGCCAGCTCAGGAGAATCCTACGAGCAGTACTTC.

The chain joins TRBV9 to TRBJ2-7, with D unresolved. The CDR3 spans 12 residues. Germline V gene data show CDR1 as SGDLS and CDR2 as YYNGEE. Trimming stripped 0 bases from V and 7 bases from J, with 8 bases between. CDR3 residues: CASSVGLGEQYF. The CDR3 region has the DNA TGTGCCAGCAGCGTAGGGTTGGGTGAGCAGTACTTC.

This rearrangement joins TRBV11-2 to TRBJ1-3; D remains ambiguous. V was clipped by 5 bases and J by 3 bases, with 17 bases between them. The CDR3 totals 16 residues. Germline loops: CDR1 SGHAT, CDR2 FQNNGV. CDR3 region: CASSEPDGSHGNTIYF. The CDR3 DNA sequence: TGTGCCAGCAGCGAGCCGGACGGTTCCCATGGAAACACCATATATTTT.

The rearrangement uses TRBV7-9 and TRBJ2-2; D gene uncertain. CDR1 and CDR2 (germline): SEHNR, FQNEAQ (reference sequence). V lost 5 bases and J 4 bases, leaving 5 bases between the germline ends. The CDR3 extends over 12 amino acids. CDR3: CASSPTTGELFF. The CDR3 nucleotides are TGTGCCAGCAGCCCCACCACCGGGGAGCTGTTTTTT.

The J gene is TRBJ1-2, the V gene TRBV6-5; TRBD1 agrees at 8 bases. Germline trimming cut 4 bases from V and 8 bases from J; bases unmatched to any gene: 6. The CDR3 has 13 residues. CDR1 MNHEY and CDR2 SVGAGI come from the germline V gene. The CDR3, as DNA: TGTGCCAGCAGTTTCGGGACAGGTCGCGGCTACACCTTC. It encodes CASSFGTGRGYTF.

The chain combines TRBV4-1 with TRBJ2-7; 12 bases fit TRBD2. V lost 2 bases and J lost 2; bases outside the gene matches: 7. The CDR3 runs 17 residues. Germline CDR1 reads MGHRA; CDR2 reads YSYEKL. The CDR3 reads CASSQLTSGGPPYEQYF. The CDR3 DNA sequence: TGCGCCAGCAGCCAACTGACTAGCGGGGGACCTCCCTACGAGCAGTACTTC.

The chain joins TRBV13 to TRBJ1-6; 7 positions agree with TRBD1. V shed 1 base and J 7 bases; nucleotides not matched to a gene: 10. The CDR3 is made up of 17 amino acids. CDR1 and CDR2 (germline): PRHDT, FYEKMQ (reference sequence). CDR3 sequence: CASSLERGQGKNSPLHF. As DNA, the CDR3 is TGTGCCAGCAGCTTAGAAAGGGGGCAGGGGAAAAATTCACCCCTCCACTTT.

This chain connects TRBV5-5 to TRBJ1-6; D call uncertain. Germline values: CDR1 SGHKS, CDR2 YYEKEE (reference sequence). This CDR3 has 11 residues. Trimming removed 4 bases at V and 7 bases at J, with 3 bases between. The DNA of the CDR3 is TGTGCCAGCAGCGGGAATTCACCCCTCCACTTT. It yields the protein CASSGNSPLHF.

This chain joins TRBV14 and TRBJ2-7, with D unclear. Deletions cut 0 bases from V and 9 bases from J, with 12 bases between. This CDR3 has 13 residues. Germline-derived CDR1 and CDR2 are SGHDN and FVKESK. CDR3 protein: CASSQDWGNLQYF. CDR3 nucleotides: TGTGCCAGCAGCCAAGATTGGGGAAACCTGCAGTACTTC.

This clone was detected once. The chain joins TRBV7-2 to TRBJ2-3; weak D call: TRBD2 (5 bases). Looked up from germline, CDR1 is SGHTA and CDR2 is FQGNSA. V gave up 3 bases and J gave up 3 bases, with 16 bases separating them. The length of the CDR3 is 16 residues. The CDR3 nucleotides are TGTGCCAGCAGCTTGGGAGAAATAGAGCGGACAGATACGCAGTATTTT. Translation: CASSLGEIERTDTQYF.

The V gene is TRBV7-7, the J gene TRBJ2-1; D is possibly TRBD2 (6 bases). V was pared by 4 bases and J by 7 bases, with 11 bases between. CDR1 is SSHAT and CDR2 is FNYEAQ in the germline V gene (reference sequence). This CDR3 spans 13 amino acids. The CDR3 is CASSSDYLNEQFF. The CDR3 DNA reads as TGTGCCAGCAGCTCGGACTATCTGAATGAGCAGTTCTTC.